Below are 6 T cell receptor beta chains sequenced from a single sample in a study of glioma-infiltrating T cells after dendritic cell vaccination. Clones were read by immunoSEQ multiplex PCR, and TCRdb kept only the in-frame ones, dropping some. Altogether 20,000 to 25,000 clones are present, 70% to 80% being singletons, with the ten largest covering 30% to 45%. This material consisted of blood, taken before dendritic cell vaccination. Receptors originate from a human donor with glioblastoma.

This rearrangement joins TRBV5-5 to TRBJ1-1; no definite D call. V was pared by 0 bases and J by 10 bases, with 13 bases between. This CDR3 is 13 amino acids long. Per the germline V gene, CDR1 is SGHKS and CDR2 is YYEKEE (reference sequence). The CDR3 reads CASSLAGSLLAFF. The CDR3 DNA follows: TGTGCCAGCAGCTTGGCGGGGTCCCTCTTAGCTTTCTTT.

This clone was observed a handful of times. A read error may produce the germline difference seen at one junction end. The chain joins TRBV7-7 to TRBJ2-7, with D possibly matching TRBD1 (8 bases). In germline, CDR1 is SSHAT, CDR2 FNYEAQ (reference sequence). The CDR3 has 13 residues. The CDR3 reads CASRGGQVYEQYF. The CDR3 region has the DNA TGTGCTAGCAGGGGGGGACAGGTCTACGAGCAGTACTTC.

The chain recombines TRBV29-1 with TRBJ1-1, with no clear D. CDR1 and CDR2 from the germline V gene are SQVTM and ANQGSEA. Trimming cost V 7 bases and J 0 bases, with 9 bases left between them. The CDR3 runs 12 residues. This CDR3 reads CSASSLNTEAFF. The CDR3 DNA reads as TGCAGCGCTTCAAGCCTGAACACTGAAGCTTTCTTT.

The chain has TRBV27 and TRBJ1-2, with D tentatively TRBD1 (5 bases). Trimming left V 6 bases short and J 7 bases short, with 21 bases between. There are 15 residues in the CDR3. CDR1 is MNHEY, CDR2 SMNVEV, per germline (reference sequence). Here the CDR3 reads CASSLKGTLGSGYTF. The CDR3 nucleotides read TGTGCCAGCAGCCTTAAGGGGACTCTGGGTTCTGGCTACACCTTC.

The rearrangement uses TRBV6-1 and TRBJ2-7; 10 nucleotides agree with TRBD1. Trimming removed 1 base from V and 5 bases from J; junction bases left unmatched: 2. The CDR3 contains 14 residues. Looked up from germline, CDR1 is MNHNS and CDR2 is SASEGT. CDR3 region: CASSEGQGADEQYF. The CDR3 coding sequence is TGTGCCAGCAGTGAAGGACAGGGGGCAGACGAGCAGTACTTC.

The rearrangement joins TRBV6-5 to TRBJ2-3, with D hard to call. CDR3 length equals 13 residues. The ends were cut back, 3 bases at V and 5 bases at J, with 9 bases in the middle. The germline V gene encodes CDR1 MNHEY and CDR2 SVGAGI. The DNA for the CDR3 is TGTGCCAGCAGTTATTCCTTCGGAGATACGCAGTATTTT. Amino acids: CASSYSFGDTQYF.